The next 28 T cell receptor beta chains were all read from a single sample in a study of cytomegalovirus exposure and HLA in healthy donors. PCR was performed using 60 Vbeta and 13 Jbeta primers. Assay: immunoSEQ multiplex PCR; the TCRdb copy retains only in-frame clones and omits some. The sample holds tens of thousands of clones, approximately 79% seen once. The specimen sequenced was PBMCs. Receptor source: a woman between 40 and 55 years old in good health and CMV-seropositive.

CDR3 DNA sequence: TGTGCCAGCTCACTTAACGGGGGGGTCGGTCAGCCCCAGCATTTT. It is translated as CASSLNGGVGQPQHF. The rearrangement links TRBV18 to TRBJ1-5, with D possibly being TRBD1 (5 bases). Germline V gives CDR1 KGHSH, CDR2 LQKENI. The CDR3 loop spans 15 amino acids. V lost 4 bases and J lost 6, with 16 bases in between.

This clone was picked up one time. The gene calls are TRBV6-1 and TRBJ2-1; D possibly corresponds to TRBD1 (5 bases). The CDR3 has 14 amino acids. Deletions cut 5 bases from V and 6 bases from J, with 14 bases between. From germline, CDR1 is MNHNS and CDR2 SASEGT. CDR3 coding DNA: TGTGCCAGCAGTCCCAGTAGGGGTCCCAATGAGCAGTTCTTC. Encoded protein: CASSPSRGPNEQFF.

The V call is TRBV6-4, the J call TRBJ2-1, with 7 positions matching TRBD2. Losses at the gene ends were 4 bases for V and 4 bases for J; bases not matched to a gene: 7. CDR3 length: 15 amino acids. Germline loops: CDR1 MRHNA, CDR2 SNTAGT. The chain's CDR3 is CASSGSQRGYNEQFF. CDR3 nucleotides: TGTGCCAGCAGTGGCAGCCAGCGGGGTTACAATGAGCAGTTCTTC.

This rearrangement joins TRBV9 to TRBJ2-2, with 7 bases fitting TRBD1. There are 18 residues in the CDR3. V shed 1 base and J 4 bases; nucleotides not matched to a gene: 13. CDR1 is SGDLS and CDR2 is YYNGEE in the germline V gene. The CDR3 bases are TGTGCCAGCAGCGTACGGGACAGTCTGAGTGGGGCCACCGGGGAGCTGTTTTTT. Translated: CASSVRDSLSGATGELFF.

The rearrangement uses TRBV9 and TRBJ2-5; 7 nucleotides agree with TRBD1. Germline V CDR1 and CDR2: SGDLS, YYNGEE. There are 15 residues in the CDR3. After removal of 6 bases from V and 7 bases from J, the junction contained 15 bases not matched to a gene. The CDR3 coding sequence is TGTGCCAGCACCGCCGAGGGGGCAGGAAAAGGGACCCAGTACTTC. Its protein is CASTAEGAGKGTQYF.

V is TRBV2 and J is TRBJ2-3; no clear D. Trimming took off 7 bases at V and 5 bases at J, with 7 bases between the two ends. The CDR3 extends over 11 amino acids. Germline V gene sequence: CDR1 SNHLY, CDR2 FYNNEI. CDR3 in amino acids: CASKFGDTQYF. Here the CDR3 DNA reads TGTGCCAGCAAATTCGGAGATACGCAGTATTTT. Full variable domain (outside the CDR3, taken from reference TRBV2 and TRBJ2-3): EPEVTQTPSHQVTQMGQEVILRCVPISNHLYFYWYRQILGQKVEFLVSFYNNEISEKSEIFDDQFSVERPDGSNFTLKIRSTKLEDSAMYFCASKFGDTQYFGPGTRLTVL.

The chain joins TRBV29-1 to TRBJ1-2; D might be TRBD1 (5 bases). The CDR3 is 13 residues long. The germline gives CDR1 SQVTM, CDR2 ANQGSEA. V gave up 5 bases and J gave up 1 base, with 11 bases separating them. CDR3 protein: CSVLQVFNYGYTF. In nucleotides, the CDR3 is TGCAGCGTTCTACAGGTCTTTAACTATGGCTACACCTTC.

The V gene is TRBV6-4, the J gene TRBJ1-6; TRBD1 is a possible D gene (6 bases). The CDR3 runs to 13 residues. V was clipped by 2 bases and J by 7 bases, with 6 bases between them. From germline, CDR1 is MRHNA and CDR2 SNTAGT. CDR3 DNA: TGTGCCAGCAGTGACAGGGGGAATTCACCCCTCCACTTT. This codes for CASSDRGNSPLHF.

The J gene is TRBJ2-5, the V gene TRBV15; weak D call: TRBD1 (5 bases). Germline V CDR1 and CDR2: LNHNV, YYDKDF (reference sequence). CDR3 length equals 15 residues. V gave up 5 bases and J gave up 5 bases, with 18 bases separating them. In DNA, the CDR3 is TGTGCCACCAGCGCAGATTTTGGGGCTGTGGAGACCCAGTACTTC. Protein sequence: CATSADFGAVETQYF.

The chain joins TRBV5-8 to TRBJ2-7, with a tentative D call TRBD2 (6 bases). CDR3 size: 12 residues. Trimming shortened V by 6 bases and J by 4 bases, and 11 bases separated the two germline ends. From germline, CDR1 is SGHTS and CDR2 YDEGEE. The CDR3 nucleotides read TGTGCCAGCATCCGGGGGTTTTACGAGCAGTACTTC. Translation: CASIRGFYEQYF.

This chain connects TRBV19 to TRBJ2-1; 12 positions match TRBD1. With 2 bases clipped from V and 9 bases from J, the junction kept 5 bases outside the gene matches. Germline V gene sequence: CDR1 LNHDA, CDR2 SQIVND (reference sequence). The CDR3 length is 15 residues. CDR3 bases: TGTGCCAGTAGTATACAGGGACAGGGGGCAATTGAGCAGTTCTTC. Its protein product is CASSIQGQGAIEQFF.

CDR3 bases: TGTGCCAGCTCACCATCGGGTTTTGCGAACAATCAGCCCCAGCATTTT. It codes for CASSPSGFANNQPQHF. This chain links TRBV18 with TRBJ1-5; no clear D. CDR1 is KGHSH and CDR2 is LQKENI in the germline V gene. There are 16 residues in the CDR3. Trimming took off 2 bases at V and 3 bases at J, with 14 bases between the two ends.

The chain has TRBV11-3 and TRBJ1-1; D is ambiguous. The CDR3 spans 15 residues. V was cut by 4 bases and J by 1 base, with 13 bases left in between. Germline V gene sequence: CDR1 SGHNT, CDR2 YENEEA. CDR3 amino acids: CASSSPLFANTEAFF. The CDR3, as DNA: TGTGCCAGCAGCTCGCCTCTATTCGCGAACACTGAAGCTTTCTTT.

This clone was seen just once. This CDR3 is CASSFTGSNTEAFF. CDR3 coding DNA: TGTGCCAGCAGCTTTACAGGGTCGAACACTGAAGCTTTCTTT. V is TRBV5-4 and J is TRBJ1-1; D possibly corresponds to TRBD1 (6 bases). CDR3 size: 14 residues. Trimming removed 2 bases from V and 1 base from J, with 9 bases in between. CDR1 is SGHNT and CDR2 is YYREEE in the germline V gene (reference sequence).

The chain is built from TRBV6-6 and TRBJ2-2; 9 bases align to TRBD1. Germline V gene sequence: CDR1 MNHNY, CDR2 SVGAGI (reference sequence). The CDR3 covers 15 residues. The V and J ends lost 6 bases and 5 bases, in that order; junction bases with no gene match: 7. CDR3 loop: CASRKQGAVTGELFF. The DNA of the CDR3 is TGTGCCAGCAGAAAACAGGGGGCGGTGACCGGGGAGCTGTTTTTT.

In its sample, this clone was seen a few times. The chain recombines TRBV29-1 with TRBJ1-4, with 10 positions matching TRBD1. Germline CDR1 SQVTM, CDR2 ANQGSEA. This CDR3 has 12 amino acids. V shed 6 bases and J 8 bases; nucleotides not matched to a gene: 3. The CDR3 reads CSVGQGGEKLFF. The CDR3 nucleotides are TGCAGCGTCGGACAGGGGGGAGAAAAACTGTTTTTT.

The chain carries TRBV30 and TRBJ2-5; a weak D match, TRBD1 (6 bases). This CDR3 is 15 amino acids long. Trimming removed 7 bases at V and 5 bases at J, with 23 bases between. CDR1 and CDR2 (germline): GTSNPN, SVGIG (reference sequence). DNA of the CDR3: TGTGCCTACCTACCCTACGACAGGAGGCGGGAGACCCAGTACTTC. Its protein product is CAYLPYDRRRETQYF.

The chain is built from TRBV29-1 and TRBJ1-2; D uncertain. Germline CDR1 SQVTM, CDR2 ANQGSEA. CDR3 length equals 12 residues. Trimming took 7 bases from V and 2 from J, leaving 11 bases between them. The CDR3 spells CSDRTANYGYTF. DNA for the CDR3: TGCAGCGACCGGACTGCCAACTATGGCTACACCTTC.

J is TRBJ1-2 and V is TRBV7-9; TRBD1 is a possible D gene (6 bases). V shed 5 bases and J shed 6 bases, with 16 bases lying between them. Germline assignment: CDR1 SEHNR and CDR2 FQNEAQ (reference sequence). The CDR3 covers 14 residues. The CDR3 sequence: CASSTYLTGNGYTF. Written as DNA, the CDR3 is TGTGCCAGCAGCACCTACCTCACAGGGAATGGCTACACCTTC.

V and J are TRBV10-2 and TRBJ1-2; no reliable D call. The V and J ends lost 3 bases and 3 bases respectively, with 11 bases between them. There are 14 residues in the CDR3. Per the germline V gene, CDR1 is WSHSY and CDR2 is SAAADI. The CDR3 DNA follows: TGCGCCAGCAGTGAAGCTGGTGCTGACTATGGCTACACCTTC. It codes for CASSEAGADYGYTF.

The chain has TRBV5-5 and TRBJ2-3; TRBD1 aligns across 7 bases. Unmatched junction bases numbered 6, after V lost 2 bases and J lost 0 bases. Per the germline V gene, CDR1 is SGHKS and CDR2 is YYEKEE (reference sequence). The CDR3 runs to 16 residues. This CDR3 is CASSLDEGASTDTQYF. CDR3 DNA sequence: TGTGCCAGCAGCTTAGACGAGGGGGCGAGCACAGATACGCAGTATTTT. Full variable domain (remainder filled in from reference TRBV5-5 and TRBJ2-3): DAGVTQSPTHLIKTRGQQVTLRCSPISGHKSVSWYQQVLGQGPQFIFQYYEKEERGRGNFPDRFSARQFPNYSSELNVNALLLGDSALYLCASSLDEGASTDTQYFGPGTRLTVL.

The chain recombines TRBV7-6 with TRBJ2-7; perhaps TRBD1 as D (6 bases). The CDR3 is made up of 16 amino acids. V was cut by 2 bases and J by 4 bases, with 18 bases left in between. Germline V gene sequence: CDR1 SGHVS, CDR2 FNYEAQ. CDR3 protein: CASSLTLTGEGYEQYF. In DNA form, the CDR3 reads TGTGCCAGCAGCTTAACCCTGACAGGAGAAGGGTACGAGCAGTACTTC.

The chain uses TRBV7-9 and TRBJ1-2, with 8 bases matching TRBD1. The CDR3 length is 15 residues. With 5 bases clipped from V and 11 bases from J, the junction kept 16 bases outside the gene matches. Germline assignment: CDR1 SEHNR and CDR2 FQNEAQ (reference sequence). CDR3 sequence: CASSRINRGKLPYTF. The CDR3 DNA reads TGTGCCAGCAGCAGGATCAACAGGGGGAAGCTTCCATACACCTTC.

The chain uses TRBV6-1 and TRBJ2-5; TRBD2 matches at 9 bases. The CDR3 length is 14 residues. Germline loops: CDR1 MNHNS, CDR2 SASEGT. Unmatched junction bases numbered 4, after V lost 6 bases and J lost 2 bases. The CDR3 spells CASRLTSGQETQYF. CDR3 DNA sequence: TGTGCCAGCAGGCTGACTAGCGGACAAGAGACCCAGTACTTC.

At least ten counts were recorded for this clone. The genes are TRBV2 and TRBJ1-2, with TRBD1 as a possible D gene (5 bases). Trimming took 3 bases from V and 2 from J, leaving 7 bases between them. Germline CDR1 SNHLY, CDR2 FYNNEI. This CDR3 is built from 13 residues. In DNA form, the CDR3 reads TGTGCCAGCAGTGACGGACACAACTATGGCTACACCTTC. Protein sequence: CASSDGHNYGYTF. The whole variable domain, filled in from reference TRBV2 and TRBJ1-2, reads EPEVTQTPSHQVTQMGQEVILRCVPISNHLYFYWYRQILGQKVEFLVSFYNNEISEKSEIFDDQFSVERPDGSNFTLKIRSTKLEDSAMYFCASSDGHNYGYTFGSGTRLTVV.

Written as DNA, the CDR3 is TGTGCCAGTAGTATCCCATCAACTGGGGCCAACGTCCTGACTTTC. The encoded protein is CASSIPSTGANVLTF. The V and J genes are TRBV19 and TRBJ2-6; D unclear. The CDR3 has 15 residues. Germline lookup yields CDR1 LNHDA and CDR2 SQIVND (reference sequence). V was shortened by 3 bases and J by 2 bases, with 8 bases between the two germline ends.

This clone came up a few times. V and J are TRBV6-5 and TRBJ2-6, with D hard to call. V lost 10 bases and J lost 2, with 9 bases in between. From germline, CDR1 is MNHEY and CDR2 SVGAGI. This CDR3 comprises 13 residues. CDR3 residues: CATTSAGANVLTF. The CDR3 nucleotides read TGTGCCACTACAAGCGCTGGGGCCAACGTCCTGACTTTC.

About this clone itself: Other DNA sequences in this specimen translate into the identical CDR3. The CDR3 protein is CASSLGWDSLYGYTF. The DNA for the CDR3 is TGCGCCAGCAGCTTAGGATGGGACAGTCTCTATGGCTACACCTTC. This sequence joins TRBV5-1 and TRBJ1-2, with 7 bases that match TRBD1. This CDR3 has 15 amino acids. Germline CDR1 and CDR2: SGHRS and YFSETQ. The ends lost 2 bases at V and 4 bases at J; junction bases unmatched: 8.